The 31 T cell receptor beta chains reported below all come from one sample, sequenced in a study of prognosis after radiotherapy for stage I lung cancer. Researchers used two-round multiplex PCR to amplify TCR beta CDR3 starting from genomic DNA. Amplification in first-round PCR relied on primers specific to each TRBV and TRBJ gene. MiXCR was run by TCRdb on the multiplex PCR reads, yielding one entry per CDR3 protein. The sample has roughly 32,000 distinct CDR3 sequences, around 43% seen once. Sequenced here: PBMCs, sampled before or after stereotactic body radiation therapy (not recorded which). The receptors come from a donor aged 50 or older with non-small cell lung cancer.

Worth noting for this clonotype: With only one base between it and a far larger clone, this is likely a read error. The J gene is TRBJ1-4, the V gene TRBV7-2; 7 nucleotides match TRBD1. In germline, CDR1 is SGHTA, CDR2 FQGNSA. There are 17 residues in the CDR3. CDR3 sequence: CAISPKEGTEHNEKLFF. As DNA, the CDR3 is TGTGCCATCAGCCCAAAGGAGGGGACAGAGCATAATGAAAAACTGTTTTTT.

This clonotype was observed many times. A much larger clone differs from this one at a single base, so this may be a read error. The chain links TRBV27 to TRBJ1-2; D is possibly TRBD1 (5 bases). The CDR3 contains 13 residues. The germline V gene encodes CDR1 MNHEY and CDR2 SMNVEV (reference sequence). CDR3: CAGSPQTAYGYTF. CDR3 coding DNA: TGTGCCGGCAGTCCCCAGACAGCCTATGGCTACACCTTC.

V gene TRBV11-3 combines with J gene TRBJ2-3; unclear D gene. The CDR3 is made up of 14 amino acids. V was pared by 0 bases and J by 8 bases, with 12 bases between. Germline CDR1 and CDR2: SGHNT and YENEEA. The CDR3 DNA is TGTGCCAGCAGCTTAGAGGCGAAGAGTAGTACGCAGTATTTT. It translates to CASSLEAKSSTQYF.

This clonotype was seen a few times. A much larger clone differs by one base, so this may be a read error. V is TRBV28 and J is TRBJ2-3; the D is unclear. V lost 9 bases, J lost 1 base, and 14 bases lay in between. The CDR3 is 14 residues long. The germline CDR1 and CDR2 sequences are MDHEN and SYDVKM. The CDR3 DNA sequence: TGTGCCAGTAGCCCGGACCATCGCACAGATACGCAGTATTTT. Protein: CASSPDHRTDTQYF.

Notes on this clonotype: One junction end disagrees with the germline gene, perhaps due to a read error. CDR3 loop: CVCRLATSTDTRYF. DNA of the CDR3: TGTGTCTGCAGACTAGCGACGAGCACAGATACGCGGTATTTT. This rearrangement joins TRBV12-3 or TRBV12-4 to TRBJ2-3; 8 bases are shared with TRBD2. The CDR3 totals 14 residues.

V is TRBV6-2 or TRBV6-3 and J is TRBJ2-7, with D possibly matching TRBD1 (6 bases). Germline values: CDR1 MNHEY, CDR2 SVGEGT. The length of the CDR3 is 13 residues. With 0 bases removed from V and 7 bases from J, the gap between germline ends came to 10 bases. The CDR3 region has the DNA TGTGCCAGCAGTTACTCGGGGGCAAGAGAGCAGTACTTC. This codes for CASSYSGAREQYF.

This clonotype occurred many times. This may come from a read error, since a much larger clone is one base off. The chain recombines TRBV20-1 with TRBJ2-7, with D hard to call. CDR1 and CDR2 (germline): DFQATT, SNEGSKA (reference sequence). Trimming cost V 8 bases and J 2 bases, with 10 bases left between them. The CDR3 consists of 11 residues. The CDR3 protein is CSSDDAYEQYF. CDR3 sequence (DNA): TGCAGTTCCGACGACGCCTACGAGCAGTACTTC.

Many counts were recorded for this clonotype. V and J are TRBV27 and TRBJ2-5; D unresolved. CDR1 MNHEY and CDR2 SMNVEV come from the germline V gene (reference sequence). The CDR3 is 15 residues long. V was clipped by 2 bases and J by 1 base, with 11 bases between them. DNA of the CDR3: TGTGCCAGCAGTTTAAACCGCCTGAGCCAAGAGACCCAGTACTTC. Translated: CASSLNRLSQETQYF.

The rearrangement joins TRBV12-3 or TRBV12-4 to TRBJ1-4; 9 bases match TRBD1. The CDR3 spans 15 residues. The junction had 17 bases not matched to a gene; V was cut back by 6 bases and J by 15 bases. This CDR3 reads CASSSETGGGNRVFF. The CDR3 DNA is TGTGCCAGCAGCTCCGAGACAGGGGGGGGTAACAGGGTGTTTTTT.

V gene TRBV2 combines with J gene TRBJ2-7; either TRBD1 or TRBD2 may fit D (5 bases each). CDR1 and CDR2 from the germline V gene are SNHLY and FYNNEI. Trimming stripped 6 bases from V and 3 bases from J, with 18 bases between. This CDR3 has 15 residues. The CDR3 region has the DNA TGTGCCAGCAGACCCGAACGGGACGGCCGCTACGAGCAGTACTTC. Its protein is CASRPERDGRYEQYF.

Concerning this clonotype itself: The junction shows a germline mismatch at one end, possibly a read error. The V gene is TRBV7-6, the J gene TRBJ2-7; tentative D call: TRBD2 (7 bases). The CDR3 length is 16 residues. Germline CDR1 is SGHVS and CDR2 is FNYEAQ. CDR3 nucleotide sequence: TGTGCCAGCATCTTAGAGGGAGGGGGGGAGAGGGACGAGCAGTACTTC. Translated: CASILEGGGERDEQYF.

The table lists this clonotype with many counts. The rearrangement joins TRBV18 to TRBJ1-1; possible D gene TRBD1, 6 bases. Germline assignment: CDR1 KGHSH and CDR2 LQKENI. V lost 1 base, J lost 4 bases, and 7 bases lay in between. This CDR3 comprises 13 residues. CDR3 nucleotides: TGTGCCAGCTCACCACAGGGGGTCACTGAAGCTTTCTTT. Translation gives CASSPQGVTEAFF. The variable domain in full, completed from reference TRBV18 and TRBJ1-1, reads NAGVMQNPRHLVRRRGQEARLRCSPMKGHSHVYWYRQLPEEGLKFMVYLQKENIIDESGMPKERFSAEFPKEGPSILRIQQVVRGDSAAYFCASSPQGVTEAFFGQGTRLTVV.

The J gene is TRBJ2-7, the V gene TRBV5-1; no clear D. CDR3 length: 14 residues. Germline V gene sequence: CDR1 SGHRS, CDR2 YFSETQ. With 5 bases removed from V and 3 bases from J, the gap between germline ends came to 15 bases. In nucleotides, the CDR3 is TGCGCCAGCAGTCTCGGCAGACTGTACTACGAGCAGTACTTC. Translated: CASSLGRLYYEQYF.

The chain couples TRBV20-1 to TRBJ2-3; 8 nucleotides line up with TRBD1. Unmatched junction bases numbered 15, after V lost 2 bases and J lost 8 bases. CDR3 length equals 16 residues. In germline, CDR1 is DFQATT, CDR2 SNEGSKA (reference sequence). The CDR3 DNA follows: TGCAGTGCTAGATACGGGGGTCCCACGCAGGGGGCTACGCAGTATTTT. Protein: CSARYGGPTQGATQYF.

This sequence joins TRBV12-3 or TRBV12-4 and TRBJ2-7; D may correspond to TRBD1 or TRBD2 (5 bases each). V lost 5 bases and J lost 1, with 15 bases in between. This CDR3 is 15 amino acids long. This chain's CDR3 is CASSASGTGSYEQYF. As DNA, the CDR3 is TGTGCCAGCAGTGCATCCGGGACCGGATCCTACGAGCAGTACTTC.

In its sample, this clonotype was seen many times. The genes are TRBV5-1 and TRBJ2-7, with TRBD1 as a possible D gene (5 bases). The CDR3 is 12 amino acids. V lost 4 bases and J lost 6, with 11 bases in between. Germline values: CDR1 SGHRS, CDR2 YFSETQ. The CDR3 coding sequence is TGCGCCAGCAGCGGGCAGGGCGGCGAGCAGTACTTC. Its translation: CASSGQGGEQYF.

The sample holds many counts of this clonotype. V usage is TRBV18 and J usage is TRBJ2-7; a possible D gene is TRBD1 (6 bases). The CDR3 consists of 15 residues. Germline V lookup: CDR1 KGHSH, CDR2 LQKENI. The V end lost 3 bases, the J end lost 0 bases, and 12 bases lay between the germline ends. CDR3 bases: TGTGCCAGCTCACCTGAGGGACACCCCTCCTACGAGCAGTACTTC. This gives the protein CASSPEGHPSYEQYF.

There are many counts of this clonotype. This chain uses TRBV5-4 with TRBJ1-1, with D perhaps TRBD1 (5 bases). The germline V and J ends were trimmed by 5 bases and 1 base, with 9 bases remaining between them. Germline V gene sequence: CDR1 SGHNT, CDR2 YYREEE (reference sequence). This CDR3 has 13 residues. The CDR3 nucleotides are TGTGCCAGCAGATTCGGACAGAACACTGAAGCTTTCTTT. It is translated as CASRFGQNTEAFF.

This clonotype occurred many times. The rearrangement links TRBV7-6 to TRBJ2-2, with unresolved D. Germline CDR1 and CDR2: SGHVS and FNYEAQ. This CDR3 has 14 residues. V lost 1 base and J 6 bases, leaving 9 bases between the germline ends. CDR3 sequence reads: CASSLDARAGELFF. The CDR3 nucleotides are TGTGCCAGCAGCTTAGACGCCCGGGCCGGGGAGCTGTTTTTT.

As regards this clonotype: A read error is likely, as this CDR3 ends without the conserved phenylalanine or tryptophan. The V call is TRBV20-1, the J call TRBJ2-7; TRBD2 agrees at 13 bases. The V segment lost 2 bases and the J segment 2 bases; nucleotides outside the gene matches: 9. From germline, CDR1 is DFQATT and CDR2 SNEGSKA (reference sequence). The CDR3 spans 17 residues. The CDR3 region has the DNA TGCAGTGCTAGACCCGCACTGACTAGCGGGAGGCCCTACGAGCAGTACCTC. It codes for CSARPALTSGRPYEQYL.

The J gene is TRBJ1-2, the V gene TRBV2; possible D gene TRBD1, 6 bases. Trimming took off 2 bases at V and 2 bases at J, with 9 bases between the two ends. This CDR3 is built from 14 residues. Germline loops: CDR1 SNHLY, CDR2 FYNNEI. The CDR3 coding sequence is TGTGCCAGCAGTGAATCGGGGGCAAACTATGGCTACACCTTC. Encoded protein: CASSESGANYGYTF.

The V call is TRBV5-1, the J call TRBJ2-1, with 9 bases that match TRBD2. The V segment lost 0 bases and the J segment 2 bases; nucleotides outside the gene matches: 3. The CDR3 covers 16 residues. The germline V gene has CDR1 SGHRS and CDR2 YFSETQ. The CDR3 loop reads CASSLDLAGAYNEQFF. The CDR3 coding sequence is TGCGCCAGCAGCTTGGATTTAGCGGGGGCCTACAATGAGCAGTTCTTC. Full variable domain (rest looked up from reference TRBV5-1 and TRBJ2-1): KAGVTQTPRYLIKTRGQQVTLSCSPISGHRSVSWYQQTPGQGLQFLFEYFSETQRNKGNFPGRFSGRQFSNSRSEMNVSTLELGDSALYLCASSLDLAGAYNEQFFGPGTRLTVL.

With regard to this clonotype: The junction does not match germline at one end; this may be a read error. The CDR3 here is CSSSLVGQGFWGYTF. The CDR3 region has the DNA TGCAGTTCTAGTCTTGTGGGACAGGGATTTTGGGGCTACACCTTC. The chain employs TRBV20-1 and TRBJ1-2, with 9 positions matching TRBD1. CDR1 and CDR2 from the germline V gene are DFQATT and SNEGSKA (reference sequence). The CDR3 length is 15 residues.

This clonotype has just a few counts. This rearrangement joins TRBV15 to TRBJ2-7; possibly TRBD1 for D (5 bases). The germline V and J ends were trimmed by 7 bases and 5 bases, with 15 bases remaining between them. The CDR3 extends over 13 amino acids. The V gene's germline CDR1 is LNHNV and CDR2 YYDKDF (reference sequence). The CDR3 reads CATIRAGWDEQYF. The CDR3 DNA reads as TGTGCCACCATCAGGGCTGGGTGGGACGAGCAGTACTTC. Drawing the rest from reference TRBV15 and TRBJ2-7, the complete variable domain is DAMVIQNPRYQVTQFGKPVTLSCSQTLNHNVMYWYQQKSSQAPKLLFHYYDKDFNNEADTPDNFQSRRPNTSFCFLDIRSPGLGDTAMYLCATIRAGWDEQYFGPGTRLTVT.

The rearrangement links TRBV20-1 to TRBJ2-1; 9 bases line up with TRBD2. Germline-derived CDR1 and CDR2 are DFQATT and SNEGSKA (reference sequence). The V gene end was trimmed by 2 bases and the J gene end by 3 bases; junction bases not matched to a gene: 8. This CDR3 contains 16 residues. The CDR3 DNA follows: TGCAGTGCTAGACCTATAGCGGGGGCGATCTACAATGAGCAGTTCTTC. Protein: CSARPIAGAIYNEQFF.

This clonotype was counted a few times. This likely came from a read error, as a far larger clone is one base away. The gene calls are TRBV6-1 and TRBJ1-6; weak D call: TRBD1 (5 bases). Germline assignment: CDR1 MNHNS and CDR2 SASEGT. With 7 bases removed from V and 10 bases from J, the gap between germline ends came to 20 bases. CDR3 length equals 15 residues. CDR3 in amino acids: CASISLRGSRSPLHF. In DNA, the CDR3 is TGTGCCAGCATTTCCTTGCGGGGGTCGAGATCACCCCTCCACTTT.

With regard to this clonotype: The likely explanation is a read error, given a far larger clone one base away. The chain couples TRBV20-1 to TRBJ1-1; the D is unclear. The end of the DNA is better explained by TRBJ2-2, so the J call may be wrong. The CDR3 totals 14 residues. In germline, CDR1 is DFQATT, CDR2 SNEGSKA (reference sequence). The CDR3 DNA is TGCAGTGCTAGAGATCTCCTTAAAACCGGGGAGCTGTTTTTT. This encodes CSARDLLKTGELFF.

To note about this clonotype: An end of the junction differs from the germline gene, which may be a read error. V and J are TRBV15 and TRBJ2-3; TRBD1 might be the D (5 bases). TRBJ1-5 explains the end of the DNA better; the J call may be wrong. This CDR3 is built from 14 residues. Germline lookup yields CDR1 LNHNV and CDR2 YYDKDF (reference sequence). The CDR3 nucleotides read TGTGCCACCAGAAGAGAAGGGACTACAGATACGCAGCATTTT. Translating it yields CATRREGTTDTQHF.

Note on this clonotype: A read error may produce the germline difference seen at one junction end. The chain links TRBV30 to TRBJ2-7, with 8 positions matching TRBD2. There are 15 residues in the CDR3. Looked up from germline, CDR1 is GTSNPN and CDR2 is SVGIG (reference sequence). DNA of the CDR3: TGTGCCTGGAGTGTACTGGGCGGGAGGCTACACGAGAAGTACTTC. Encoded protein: CAWSVLGGRLHEKYF.

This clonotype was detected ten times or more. Here the CDR3 DNA reads TGTGCCAGCAGCGCCGGGGGGACGTATGGCTACACCTTC. Its translation: CASSAGGTYGYTF. The chain is built from TRBV7-2 and TRBJ1-2, with D possibly TRBD1 on 5 matching bases. This CDR3 spans 13 amino acids. The V gene lost 5 bases and the J gene lost 5 bases, with 12 bases spanning the gap. Germline lookup yields CDR1 SGHTA and CDR2 FQGNSA.

CDR3 sequence: CASRNLGGRAYEQYF. The CDR3 DNA is TGTGCCAGCAGGAATCTAGGGGGGAGGGCCTACGAGCAGTACTTC. V is TRBV5-4 and J is TRBJ2-7, with D possibly being TRBD2 (7 bases). Germline V gives CDR1 SGHNT, CDR2 YYREEE (reference sequence). V was clipped by 5 bases and J by 2 bases, with 17 bases between them. This CDR3 is 15 amino acids long. The full variable domain, in which reference TRBV5-4 and TRBJ2-7 provide the parts outside the CDR3, is ETGVTQSPTHLIKTRGQQVTLRCSSQSGHNTVSWYQQALGQGPQFIFQYYREEENGRGNFPPRFSGLQFPNYSSELNVNALELDDSALYLCASRNLGGRAYEQYFGPGTRLTVT.